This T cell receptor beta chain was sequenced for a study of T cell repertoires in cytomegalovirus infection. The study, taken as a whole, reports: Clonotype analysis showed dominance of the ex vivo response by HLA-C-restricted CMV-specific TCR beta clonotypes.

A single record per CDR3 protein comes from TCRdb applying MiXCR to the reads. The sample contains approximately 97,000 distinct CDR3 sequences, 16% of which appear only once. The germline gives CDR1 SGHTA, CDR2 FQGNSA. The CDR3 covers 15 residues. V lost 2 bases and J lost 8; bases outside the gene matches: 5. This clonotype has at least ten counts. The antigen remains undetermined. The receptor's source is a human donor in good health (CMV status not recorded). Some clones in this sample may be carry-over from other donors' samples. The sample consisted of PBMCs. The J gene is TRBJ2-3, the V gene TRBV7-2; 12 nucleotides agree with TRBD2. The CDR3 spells CASSLLAGGPRTQYF. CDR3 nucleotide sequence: TGTGCCAGCAGCTTACTAGCGGGGGGGCCGCGTACGCAGTATTTT.